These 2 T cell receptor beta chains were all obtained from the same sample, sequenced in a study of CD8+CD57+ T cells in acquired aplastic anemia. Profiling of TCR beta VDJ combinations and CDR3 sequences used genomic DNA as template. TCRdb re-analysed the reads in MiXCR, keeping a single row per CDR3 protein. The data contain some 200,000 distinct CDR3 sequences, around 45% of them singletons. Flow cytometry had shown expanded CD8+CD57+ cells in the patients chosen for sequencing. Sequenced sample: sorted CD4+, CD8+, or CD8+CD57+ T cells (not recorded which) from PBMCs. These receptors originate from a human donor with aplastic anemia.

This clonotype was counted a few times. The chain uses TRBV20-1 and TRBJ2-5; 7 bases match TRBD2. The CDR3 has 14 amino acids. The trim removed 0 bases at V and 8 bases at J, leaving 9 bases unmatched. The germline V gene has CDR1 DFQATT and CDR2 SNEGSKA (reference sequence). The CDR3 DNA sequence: TGCAGTGCTAGAGATATAGGACTAGGTAGAACCCAGTACTTC. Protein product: CSARDIGLGRTQYF.

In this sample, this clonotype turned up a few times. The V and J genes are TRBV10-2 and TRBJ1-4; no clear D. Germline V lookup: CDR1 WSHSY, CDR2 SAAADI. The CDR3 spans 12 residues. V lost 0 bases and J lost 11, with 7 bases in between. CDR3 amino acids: CASSESREKLFF. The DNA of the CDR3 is TGCGCCAGCAGTGAGTCGAGGGAGAAACTGTTTTTT.